This is a list of T cell receptor beta chains from one sample in a study of control samples from healthy donors and cancer patients. Using immunoSEQ multiplex PCR, the repertoire was profiled, and TCRdb retains in-frame clones only, with some absent. The sample has under 200,000 clones, about 93% seen once. Sequenced input: blood. The receptor set was obtained from a woman under 40 in good health. CDR3s include the opening cysteine and the closing phenylalanine or tryptophan. The D gene is left open where the match is weak.

V gene: TRBV9
J gene: TRBJ1-2
D gene: TRBD1
CDR3 length: 16
CDR3 protein: CASSNFRDRGVYGYTF

V gene: TRBV29-1
J gene: TRBJ1-1
D gene: NA
CDR3 length: 13
CDR3 protein: CSVEGTTGTEAFF

V gene: TRBV10-1
J gene: TRBJ2-1
D gene: NA
CDR3 length: 13
CDR3 protein: CASSGTLLDEQFF

V gene: TRBV27
J gene: TRBJ2-5
D gene: NA
CDR3 length: 13
CDR3 protein: CASSLWGEETQYF

V gene: TRBV6-6
J gene: TRBJ2-3
D gene: NA
CDR3 length: 15
CDR3 protein: CASSYTGPGTDTQYF

V gene: TRBV4-2
J gene: TRBJ1-2
D gene: NA
CDR3 length: 14
CDR3 protein: CASSPRGAPDGYTF

V gene: TRBV6-5
J gene: TRBJ2-7
D gene: TRBD1
CDR3 length: 15
CDR3 protein: CASSPSLGDSYEQYF

V gene: TRBV4-1
J gene: TRBJ2-3
D gene: TRBD1
CDR3 length: 15
CDR3 protein: CASSPGTGGTDTQYF

V gene: TRBV28
J gene: TRBJ1-6
D gene: NA
CDR3 length: 15
CDR3 protein: CASRTGEVYNSPLHF

V gene: TRBV6-5
J gene: TRBJ2-5
D gene: NA
CDR3 length: 15
CDR3 protein: CASSYSAGPQETQYF

V gene: TRBV28
J gene: TRBJ2-7
D gene: NA
CDR3 length: 12
CDR3 protein: CATRQGGYEQYF

V gene: TRBV28
J gene: TRBJ1-2
D gene: TRBD1
CDR3 length: 14
CDR3 protein: CASSSDQGAYGYTF

V gene: TRBV4-3
J gene: TRBJ2-4
D gene: NA
CDR3 length: 17
CDR3 protein: CASSQDPLARNKNIQYF

V gene: TRBV15
J gene: TRBJ2-7
D gene: NA
CDR3 length: 14
CDR3 protein: CATSRERGSREQYF

V gene: TRBV15
J gene: TRBJ1-5
D gene: NA
CDR3 length: 16
CDR3 protein: CATSRTTGPNNQPQHF

V gene: TRBV24-1
J gene: TRBJ2-5
D gene: NA
CDR3 length: 14
CDR3 protein: CATSDSTEGETQYF

V gene: TRBV3-1/TRBV3-2
J gene: TRBJ1-3
D gene: NA
CDR3 length: 17
CDR3 protein: CASSQDWGYNSGNTIYF

V gene: TRBV5-1
J gene: TRBJ1-3
D gene: TRBD1
CDR3 length: 16
CDR3 protein: CASSLGGTAAGNTIYF

V gene: TRBV6-6
J gene: TRBJ1-1
D gene: NA
CDR3 length: 12
CDR3 protein: CASSYSTTEAFF

V gene: TRBV9
J gene: TRBJ1-6
D gene: NA
CDR3 length: 18
CDR3 protein: CASSVSPKRQEENSPLHF

V gene: TRBV5-1
J gene: TRBJ1-1
D gene: NA
CDR3 length: 14
CDR3 protein: CASSLAGSKAEAFF

V gene: TRBV5-1
J gene: TRBJ2-4
D gene: NA
CDR3 length: 13
CDR3 protein: CASSLGGENIQYF

V gene: TRBV5-1
J gene: TRBJ1-2
D gene: NA
CDR3 length: 13
CDR3 protein: CASSLMTDYGYTF

V gene: TRBV18
J gene: TRBJ2-7
D gene: NA
CDR3 length: 13
CDR3 protein: CASSPGITYEQYF

V gene: TRBV7-2
J gene: TRBJ2-3
D gene: TRBD2
CDR3 length: 17
CDR3 protein: CASSSSGTSGSTDTQYF

V gene: TRBV10-3
J gene: TRBJ2-2
D gene: TRBD2
CDR3 length: 16
CDR3 protein: CAISDPGTSETGELFF

V gene: TRBV6-2/TRBV6-3
J gene: TRBJ2-3
D gene: TRBD2
CDR3 length: 16
CDR3 protein: CASSRPSGGNADTQYF

V gene: TRBV6-5
J gene: TRBJ2-7
D gene: NA
CDR3 length: 13
CDR3 protein: CASSYSTGYEQYF

V gene: TRBV29-1
J gene: TRBJ2-1
D gene: TRBD2
CDR3 length: 16
CDR3 protein: CSVRGRTSGVYNEQFF

V gene: TRBV28
J gene: TRBJ1-4
D gene: NA
CDR3 length: 12
CDR3 protein: CATRRWGEKLFF

V gene: TRBV4-2
J gene: TRBJ1-1
D gene: NA
CDR3 length: 16
CDR3 protein: CASSQDRGEGDTEAFF

V gene: TRBV12-3/TRBV12-4
J gene: TRBJ2-7
D gene: NA
CDR3 length: 13
CDR3 protein: CASSKTGTYEQYF

V gene: TRBV28
J gene: TRBJ1-2
D gene: NA
CDR3 length: 14
CDR3 protein: CASSLTRGAYGYTF

V gene: TRBV30
J gene: TRBJ1-1
D gene: NA
CDR3 length: 11
CDR3 protein: CAWNRETEAFF

V gene: TRBV7-6
J gene: TRBJ2-5
D gene: NA
CDR3 length: 16
CDR3 protein: CASSLEGETPQETQYF

V gene: TRBV2
J gene: TRBJ1-1
D gene: NA
CDR3 length: 12
CDR3 protein: CASRGLNTEAFF

V gene: TRBV7-9
J gene: TRBJ2-7
D gene: NA
CDR3 length: 14
CDR3 protein: CASSLVSSPYEQYF

V gene: TRBV4-3
J gene: TRBJ1-1
D gene: NA
CDR3 length: 13
CDR3 protein: CASSQDWGTEAFF

V gene: TRBV7-3
J gene: TRBJ1-5
D gene: TRBD1
CDR3 length: 19
CDR3 protein: CASSLIPDRDLFSNQPQHF

V gene: TRBV4-1
J gene: TRBJ2-5
D gene: NA
CDR3 length: 15
CDR3 protein: CASSQGRGVKETQYF

V gene: TRBV29-1
J gene: TRBJ1-1
D gene: NA
CDR3 length: 16
CDR3 protein: CSVEDLYPRGNTEAFF

V gene: TRBV19
J gene: TRBJ1-4
D gene: TRBD1
CDR3 length: 14
CDR3 protein: CASSTYTGAEKLFF

V gene: TRBV6-2/TRBV6-3
J gene: TRBJ1-3
D gene: NA
CDR3 length: 13
CDR3 protein: CASSYSSGNTIYF

V gene: TRBV12-3/TRBV12-4
J gene: TRBJ1-1
D gene: NA
CDR3 length: 13
CDR3 protein: CASSLGTGTEAFF

V gene: TRBV6-5
J gene: TRBJ2-1
D gene: TRBD2
CDR3 length: 15
CDR3 protein: CASSSGTSIYNEQFF

V gene: TRBV24-1
J gene: TRBJ2-3
D gene: NA
CDR3 length: 15
CDR3 protein: CATSDFPRNTDTQYF

V gene: TRBV6-2/TRBV6-3
J gene: TRBJ2-7
D gene: NA
CDR3 length: 18
CDR3 protein: CASSHPVGELIYSYEQYF

V gene: TRBV7-9
J gene: TRBJ1-5
D gene: NA
CDR3 length: 13
CDR3 protein: CASSLGATQPQHF

V gene: TRBV29-1
J gene: TRBJ2-7
D gene: NA
CDR3 length: 14
CDR3 protein: CSVRDGSRGYEQYF

V gene: TRBV4-3
J gene: TRBJ1-3
D gene: NA
CDR3 length: 16
CDR3 protein: CASSQESRYSGNTIYF

V gene: TRBV18
J gene: TRBJ2-5
D gene: NA
CDR3 length: 13
CDR3 protein: CASSQGLQETQYF

V gene: TRBV6-5
J gene: TRBJ1-2
D gene: NA
CDR3 length: 11
CDR3 protein: CATWFSYGYTF

V gene: TRBV21-1
J gene: TRBJ2-7
D gene: NA
CDR3 length: 15
CDR3 protein: CASSPRTSGRGEQYF

V gene: TRBV5-6
J gene: TRBJ1-3
D gene: TRBD1
CDR3 length: 13
CDR3 protein: CASSLQGVNTIYF

V gene: TRBV12-3/TRBV12-4
J gene: TRBJ2-2
D gene: NA
CDR3 length: 13
CDR3 protein: CASRRTDTGELFF

V gene: TRBV29-1
J gene: TRBJ1-1
D gene: TRBD1
CDR3 length: 15
CDR3 protein: CSVPPTGTSPVEAFF

V gene: TRBV4-2
J gene: TRBJ2-7
D gene: TRBD2
CDR3 length: 13
CDR3 protein: CASSPRLAGEQYF

V gene: TRBV28
J gene: TRBJ2-5
D gene: NA
CDR3 length: 14
CDR3 protein: CASRPSRGGETQYF